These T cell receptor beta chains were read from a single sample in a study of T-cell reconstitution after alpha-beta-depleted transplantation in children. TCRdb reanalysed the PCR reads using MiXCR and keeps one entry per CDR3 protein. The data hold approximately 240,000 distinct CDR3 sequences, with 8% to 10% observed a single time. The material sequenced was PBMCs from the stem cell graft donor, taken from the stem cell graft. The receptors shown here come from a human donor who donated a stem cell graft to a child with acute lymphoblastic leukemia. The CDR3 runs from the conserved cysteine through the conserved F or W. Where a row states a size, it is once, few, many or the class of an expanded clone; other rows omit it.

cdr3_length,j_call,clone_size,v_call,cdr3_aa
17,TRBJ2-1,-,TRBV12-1,CASSLGVGGNSYNEQFF
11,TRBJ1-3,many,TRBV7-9,CASSLLDTIYF
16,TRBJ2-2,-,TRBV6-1,CATKSPQGFDTGELFF
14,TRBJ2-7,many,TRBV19,CASSMTPGKYEQYF
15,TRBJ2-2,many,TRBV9,CASSVLAGETGELFF
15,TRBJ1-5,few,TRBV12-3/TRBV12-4,CASSPGTGVNQPQHF
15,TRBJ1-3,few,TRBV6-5,CASSSRSASGNTIYF
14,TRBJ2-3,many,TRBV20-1,CSARGTGGTDTQYF
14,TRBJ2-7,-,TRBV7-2,CASGPTGHSYEQYF
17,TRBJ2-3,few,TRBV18,CASSPPKAGALTDTQYF
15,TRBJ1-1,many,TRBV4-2,CASSRTGTENTEAFF
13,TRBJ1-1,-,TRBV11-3,CASSLDGVREAFF
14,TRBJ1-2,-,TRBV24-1,CATSDLLGIYGYTF
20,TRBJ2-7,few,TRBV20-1,CSLLPEGFGTGGKENYEQYF
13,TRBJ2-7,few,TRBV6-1,CASSRDRTYEQYF
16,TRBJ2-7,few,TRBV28,CASSGSTSGGPYEQYF
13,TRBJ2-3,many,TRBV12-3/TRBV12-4,CASRQVGADTQYF
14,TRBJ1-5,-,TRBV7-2,CASSPNGSNQPQHF
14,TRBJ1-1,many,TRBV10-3,CAISRYPTNTEAFF
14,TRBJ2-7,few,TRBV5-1,CASSLGTDIYEQYF
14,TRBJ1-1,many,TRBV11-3,CASSLEQGSSEAFF
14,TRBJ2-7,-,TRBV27,CASSQNSGPFEQYF
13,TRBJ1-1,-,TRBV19,CASRDRVYTEAFF
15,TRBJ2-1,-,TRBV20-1,CSAIRLAGGRDEQFF
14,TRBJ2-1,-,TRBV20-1,CSARDPTSLDEQFF
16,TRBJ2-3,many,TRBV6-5,CASSYSRGAKTDTQYF
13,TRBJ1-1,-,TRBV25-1,CASSKGVLTEAFF
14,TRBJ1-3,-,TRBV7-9,CASEETVSGNTIYF